This T cell receptor (beta chain) was recorded in a study of cytomegalovirus exposure and HLA in healthy donors (dated by TCRdb to the late 2010s). Study-wide context: An earlier analysis of 587 of the donors reported 250 to 300 Gb of sequence data and approximately 110 million unique TCR beta sequences from around 200 million T cells. The aim of the study was to test whether cataloging public T cell receptors could identify signatures of past pathogen exposure. The number of donors typed differed by locus, with about 629-640 for A, B, C, DRB1 and DQB1, roughly 550 for DQA1, 600 to 610 for DPA1, and approximately 470 for DPB1. The study profiled the T cell repertoires of more than 500 subjects by immunosequencing and related them to cytomegalovirus serostatus. Of the roughly 390 genotyped donors, 70% to 90% were placed in the genetic ancestry cluster associated with self-reported Caucasian donors. To decide whether each TCR beta V gene segment behaved as functional or pseudogenic, an earlier analysis of 587 of the donors relied on high-throughput TCR beta sequencing. The later analysis used no new phenotypic data to find candidate immune exposures, relying instead on TCR beta sequences and their occurrence across donors. Along with the approximately 670-subject first cohort, a separate validation cohort of over a hundred different subjects was used. Class I and class II HLA loci were covered by the typing at four-digit resolution. Every repertoire in the discovery cohort had been generated on one and the same sequencing platform. An early release covering 550 to 650 HLA-typed donors comprised approximately 290 gigabases of sequencing data and tens of millions of unique TCR sequences. Among over 350 genotyped donors of the cohort, an average of about 240,000 unique TCR beta nucleotide sequences were sequenced per donor, about a sixth of them non-productive. In a later genetic analysis, genome-wide SNP genotypes for about three fifths of the 666 donors were used, and that subset was treated as a discovery cohort. The study combined high-throughput TCR immunosequencing, statistical association of individual TCRs with disease status, and machine learning to predict cytomegalovirus infection status. Donor age, sex, ethnicity and CMV serostatus were compiled together with the repertoire data. About five DR-DQ haplotypes were handled as single units for association and clustering because linkage in the cohort was strong. A later analysis re-examined previously published TCR beta repertoires from roughly 650 donors and added high-resolution HLA genotyping to investigate patterns of TCR occurrence. The paper's findings and limits, for the study overall: The only immune exposure information available for the cohort was CMV serostatus. Sequencing depth was assumed to be roughly uniform across donors in the presence/absence analyses, though that assumption may not hold. Because counts were too low, about 18 rarely observed V segments, including chromosome 9 orphons, were left out of the earlier analysis of about 500 of the donors. In a later analysis, some 18,000 TCR beta sequences were associated with specific HLA alleles at a false discovery rate of 0.05. In a later analysis, HLA-associated TCR beta chains were found to be more clonally expanded and to have lower generation probabilities than equally common non-associated chains. This cohort had only TCR beta chains sequenced, and the lack of alpha or paired-chain data limited which features could be detected. An earlier analysis of 587 of the donors showed that most TCR beta V segments appeared in productive rearrangements either about 87% or about 30% of the time, which broadly matched IMGT annotations. The study listed approximately 160 TCR beta chains as associated with cytomegalovirus. In a later analysis, the rate of TCR association differed among HLA loci, with DRB1 alleles having the most associated TCRs and HLA-C alleles having the fewest. When HLA alleles, especially DR and DQ, strongly co-occurred, attributing TCR associations to individual alleles was difficult. Correlated functional status among segregating V segments might reflect linkage disequilibrium, but an unknown experimental factor could not be ruled out. A further reported finding was that TCR beta sequences accurately predicted the HLA-A and HLA-B alleles for most subjects in the first cohort. Because some donors lacked HLA typing at each locus, the association tests relied only on the typed subset. According to a later genetic analysis, donors in an Asian-associated ancestry cluster had fewer N-insertions in productive TCRs than the roughly 700-donor mean. According to the authors, the approach could potentially be generalized to other disease states and immunological phenotypes. Most CMV-associated TCR beta chains appeared to be HLA-restricted in a later analysis, and the HLA associations seemed to be driven largely by CMV exposure. Most TCR sequences were observed very rarely across donors, whereas some public TCRs were present in many individuals. A later genetic analysis associated a missense DCLRE1C variant with V-gene and J-gene trimming of TCR beta chains, and an independent cohort replicated the association. Some IMGT-functional V segments, including TRBV6-2 and TRBV6-3, could not be distinguished by the 87-base-pair reads and were therefore excluded. A cluster of highly shared sequence variants was judged likely to be a technical artifact of the sequencing pipeline. In vitro tests confirmed that a few of the cytomegalovirus-associated TCR beta chains recognize cytomegalovirus antigens. In a later analysis, several top co-occurrence clusters were reported to appear linked to parvovirus B19, influenza, CMV and Epstein-Barr virus. The classifier was reported to diagnose cytomegalovirus status with high specificity and sensitivity in both the original cohort and the validation cohort.

Germline trimming amounts to 4 bases on V and 1 base on J, with 9 as the count of junction bases outside the gene matches. Looking up the germline V gene yields CDR1 MDHEN and CDR2 SYDVKM. Inclusive of the bounding cysteine and phenylalanine, the CDR3 is 18 residues long. CDR3 DNA only is kept here, 54 bases in frame from base 1. The library was generated by the immunoSEQ multiplex PCR assay. A mixture of 60 forward primers for TCR Vbeta segments and 13 reverse primers for TCR Jbeta segments was used in the multiplex PCR. A multiplex PCR assay on genomic DNA amplified the CDR3 region of rearranged TCR beta genes. The amplified TCR beta libraries were sequenced on the Illumina HiSeq System as 87-base-pair reads. The authors' pipeline ran thus. In a later analysis, approximately 74 million unique TCR beta chains were counted across the roughly 670 repertoires, and around 10 million of these chains were shared by at least two donors. A nearest-neighbor algorithm error-corrected the raw reads and collapsed the reads into unique sequences, merging closely related sequences to remove PCR and sequencing errors. Alignment of CDR3 sequences to IMGT reference sequences was used to assign V, D and J gene segments. For a sequence to be retained, a match of at least six nucleotides to both a V gene segment and a J gene segment was required. Rearrangements were classified as productive when the CDR3 lacked stop codons and remained in frame with V and J, and all other rearrangements were classified as non-productive. Following IMGT convention, CDR3 was defined as the stretch from the second conserved V-encoded cysteine to the conserved J-encoded phenylalanine. Sequences without an unambiguous match to a single V gene segment were excluded from the earlier analysis of 450 to 750 of the donors. In an earlier analysis of approximately 550 of the donors, V segments were called functional above 56.7% productive rearrangements and were called segregating when the between-donor standard deviation exceeded 5%. A statistical classification framework was developed to diagnose cytomegalovirus status using the catalog of TCR beta chain sequences. In a later analysis, V and J genes were assigned by comparing TCR nucleotide sequences against IMGT/GENE-DB human TR gene sequences. Using the TCRdist pipeline, a later analysis assigned CDR3 sequences along with most-parsimonious VDJ recombination scenarios. In a later analysis, every TCR beta chain was defined by the combination of its CDR3 amino acid sequence and its V-gene family, and reads without a unique V-gene family were dropped. To address suspected cross-contamination and a sequencing artifact, a later analysis removed 550 to 750 highly shared, low-generation-probability nucleotide sequences. In a later analysis, a clonal expansion index for each public chain was calculated from normalized within-repertoire ranks of inferred template counts. Generation probabilities in a later analysis came from a VDJ recombination model fitted to out-of-frame rearrangements, and those results were checked against IGoR. In a later analysis, hypergeometric tests were used to score TCR-TCR, TCR-HLA and TCR-CMV co-occurrence, with a repertoire-size bias correction applied to TCR pairs. False discovery rates were estimated in a later analysis by permuting HLA or CMV assignments 20 times. In a later analysis, co-occurring TCRs were grouped using DBSCAN, and TCRdist sequence similarity was added for clustering within HLA-allele-positive subsets. Repertoires with fewer than 30,000 or more than 120,000 public chains, plus five repertoires with anomalous nucleotide sharing, were excluded from co-occurrence clustering. The table comes from immuneACCESS by way of TCRdb, which keeps in-frame sequences with V and J called. Part of the clones is missing from these tables; in studies checked, under half for an unresolved V gene and the rest for unknown reasons. V, J and clone size are taken as reported in that table, and D and trimming were inferred from the DNA itself. The sample table shows roughly 100,000 clones, and more than 80% are seen once. The ten largest clones represent 5% to 6.5% of the sample.

As concerns this clone: No cognate antigen has been identified for it. No base quality values were provided; no much bigger clone lies one nucleotide off.

The cohort was made up of 500 to 800 healthy bone marrow donors. At the time of sampling, every cohort member was nominally healthy, though immune exposures that went unrecorded were likely present. The donor was CMV seronegative and was included in the group of a few hundred seronegative cohort members. A peripheral blood sample was provided by each donor, and peripheral blood mononuclear cells were used for TCR beta sequencing. The Qiagen DNeasy Blood Extraction Kit was used to extract genomic DNA from the blood cell samples. Sequencing input: PBMCs. This receptor was obtained from a man between 18 and 29 years old in good health and CMV-seronegative. Recombination joined TRBV28 with TRBJ2-2; 10 nucleotides in the junction match TRBD2. The sequenced DNA: TGTGCCAGCAGTTCACGGCCTAGCGGGAGTAGGAACACCGGGGAGCTGTTTTTT. Its translation is CASSSRPSGSRNTGELFF.